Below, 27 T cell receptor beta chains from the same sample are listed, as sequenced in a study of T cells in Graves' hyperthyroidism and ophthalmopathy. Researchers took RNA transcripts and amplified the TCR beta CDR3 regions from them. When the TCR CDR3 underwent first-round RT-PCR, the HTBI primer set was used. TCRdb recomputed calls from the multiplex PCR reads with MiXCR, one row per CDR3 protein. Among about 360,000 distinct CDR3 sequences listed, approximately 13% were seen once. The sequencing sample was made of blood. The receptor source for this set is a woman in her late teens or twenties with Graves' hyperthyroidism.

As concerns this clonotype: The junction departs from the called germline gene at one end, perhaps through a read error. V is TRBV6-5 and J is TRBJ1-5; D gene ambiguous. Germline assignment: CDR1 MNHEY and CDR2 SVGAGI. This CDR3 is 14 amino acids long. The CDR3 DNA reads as TGTGGCAGCAGTTACAACAGCCTTAATCAGCCCCAGCATTTT. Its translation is CGSSYNSLNQPQHF.

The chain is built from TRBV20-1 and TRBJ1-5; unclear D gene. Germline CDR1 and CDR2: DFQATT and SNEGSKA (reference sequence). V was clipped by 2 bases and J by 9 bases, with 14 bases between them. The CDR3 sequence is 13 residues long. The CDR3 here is CSARTALEGPQHF. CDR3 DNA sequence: TGCAGTGCTAGAACGGCCCTGGAGGGGCCCCAGCATTTT.

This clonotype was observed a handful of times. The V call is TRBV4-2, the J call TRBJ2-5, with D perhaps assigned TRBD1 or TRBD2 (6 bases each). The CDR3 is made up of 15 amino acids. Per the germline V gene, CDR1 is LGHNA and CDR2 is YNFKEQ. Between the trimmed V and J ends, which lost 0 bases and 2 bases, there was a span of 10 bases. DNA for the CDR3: TGTGCCAGCAGCCAAGAGGAGGGGACACAAGAGACCCAGTACTTC. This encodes CASSQEEGTQETQYF.

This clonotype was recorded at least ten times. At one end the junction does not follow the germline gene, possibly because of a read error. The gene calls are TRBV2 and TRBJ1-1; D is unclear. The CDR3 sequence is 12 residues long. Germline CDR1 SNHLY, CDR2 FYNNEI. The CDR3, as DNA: TGTGCCAGCCGCTTGGTGAACACTAAAGCTTTCTTT. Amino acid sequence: CASRLVNTKAFF.

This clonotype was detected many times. The CDR3 sequence is CASSDRDYGYTF. As DNA, the CDR3 is TGTGCCAGCAGCGACAGGGACTATGGCTACACCTTC. The chain carries TRBV7-9 and TRBJ1-2; 7 positions match TRBD1. Germline values: CDR1 SEHNR, CDR2 FQNEAQ (reference sequence). CDR3 length: 12 residues. Unmatched junction bases numbered 0, after V lost 5 bases and J lost 3 bases.

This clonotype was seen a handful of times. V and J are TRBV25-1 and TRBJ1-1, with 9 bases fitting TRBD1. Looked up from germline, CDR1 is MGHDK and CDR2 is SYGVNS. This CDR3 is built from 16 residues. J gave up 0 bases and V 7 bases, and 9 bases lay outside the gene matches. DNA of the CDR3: TGTGCCAGCAAAAGGACAGGGGCAACCATGAACACTGAAGCTTTCTTT. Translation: CASKRTGATMNTEAFF.

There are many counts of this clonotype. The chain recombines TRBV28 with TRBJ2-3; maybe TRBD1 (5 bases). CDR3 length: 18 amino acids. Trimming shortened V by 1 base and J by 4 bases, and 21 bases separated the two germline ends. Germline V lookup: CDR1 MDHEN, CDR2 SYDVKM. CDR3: CASSLLGQGKKDSDTQYF. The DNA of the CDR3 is TGTGCCAGCAGTTTATTGGGGCAGGGAAAAAAAGACTCAGATACGCAGTATTTT.

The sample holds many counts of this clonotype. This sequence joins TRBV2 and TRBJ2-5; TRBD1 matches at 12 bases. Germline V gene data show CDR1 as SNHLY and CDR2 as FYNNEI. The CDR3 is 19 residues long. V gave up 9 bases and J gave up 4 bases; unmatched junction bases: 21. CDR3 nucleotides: TGTGCCAGTCGCAGCCGGGACAGGGGGCGTCCGAATCTCGTAGAGACCCAGTACTTC. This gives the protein CASRSRDRGRPNLVETQYF.

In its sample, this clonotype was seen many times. CDR3 sequence (DNA): TGTGCCAGCAGCCAAGGACCAGGACAGGGGTTGATTGAAGCTTTCTTT. The encoded protein is CASSQGPGQGLIEAFF. The rearrangement uses TRBV3-1 and TRBJ1-1; 9 nucleotides match TRBD1. V dropped 1 base and J dropped 7; count of bases not matched to a gene: 10. The CDR3 contains 16 residues. Looked up from germline, CDR1 is LGHDT and CDR2 is YNNKEL (reference sequence).

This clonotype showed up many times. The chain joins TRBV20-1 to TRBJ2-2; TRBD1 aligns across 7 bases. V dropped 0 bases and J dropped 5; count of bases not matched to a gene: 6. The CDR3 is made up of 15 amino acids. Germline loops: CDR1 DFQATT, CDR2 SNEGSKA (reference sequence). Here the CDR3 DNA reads TGCAGTGCTAGAGATAGGGGGCAGGGTACCGGGGAGCTGTTTTTT. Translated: CSARDRGQGTGELFF.

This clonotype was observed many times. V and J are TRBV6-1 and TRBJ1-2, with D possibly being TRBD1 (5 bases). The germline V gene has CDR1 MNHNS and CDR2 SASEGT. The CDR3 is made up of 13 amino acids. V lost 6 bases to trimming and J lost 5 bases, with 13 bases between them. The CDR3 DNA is TGTGCCAGCAGAGATACCGACAGTTATGGCTACACCTTC. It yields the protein CASRDTDSYGYTF.

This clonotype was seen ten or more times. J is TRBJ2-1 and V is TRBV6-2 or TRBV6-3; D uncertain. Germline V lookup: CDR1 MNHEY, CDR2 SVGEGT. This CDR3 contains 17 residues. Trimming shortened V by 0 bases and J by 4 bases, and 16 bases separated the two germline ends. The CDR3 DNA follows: TGTGCCAGCAGTTACTCGATCCGTACGTGGGCTTACAATGAGCAGTTCTTC. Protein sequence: CASSYSIRTWAYNEQFF.

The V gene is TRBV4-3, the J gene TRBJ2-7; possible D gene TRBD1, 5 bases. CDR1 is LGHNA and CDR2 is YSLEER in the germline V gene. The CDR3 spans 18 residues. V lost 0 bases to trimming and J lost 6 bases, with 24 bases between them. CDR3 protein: CASSQEGGRGVLPREQYF. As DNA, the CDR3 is TGCGCCAGCAGCCAAGAAGGCGGAAGGGGCGTCCTCCCTCGCGAGCAGTACTTC.

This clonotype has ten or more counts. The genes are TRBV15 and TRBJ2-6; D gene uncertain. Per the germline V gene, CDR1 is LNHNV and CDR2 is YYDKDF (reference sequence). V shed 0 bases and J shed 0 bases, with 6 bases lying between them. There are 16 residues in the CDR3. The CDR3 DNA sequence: TGTGCCACCAGCAGAGATGGCAGCTCTGGGGCCAACGTCCTGACTTTC. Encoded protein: CATSRDGSSGANVLTF.

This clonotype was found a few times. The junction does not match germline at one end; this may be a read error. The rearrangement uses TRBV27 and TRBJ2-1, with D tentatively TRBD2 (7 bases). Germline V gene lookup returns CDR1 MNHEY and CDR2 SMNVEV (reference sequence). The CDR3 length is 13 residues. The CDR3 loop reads CASSLSDGGPLIF. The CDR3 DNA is TGTGCCAGCAGTCTCTCCGACGGGGGGCCTTTGATCTTC.

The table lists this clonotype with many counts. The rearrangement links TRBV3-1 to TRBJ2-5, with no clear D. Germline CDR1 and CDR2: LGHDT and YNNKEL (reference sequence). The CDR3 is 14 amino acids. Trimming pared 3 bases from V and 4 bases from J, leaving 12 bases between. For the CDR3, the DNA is TGTGCCAGCAGCCATGGGGTTATTGGAGAGACCCAGTACTTC. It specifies CASSHGVIGETQYF.

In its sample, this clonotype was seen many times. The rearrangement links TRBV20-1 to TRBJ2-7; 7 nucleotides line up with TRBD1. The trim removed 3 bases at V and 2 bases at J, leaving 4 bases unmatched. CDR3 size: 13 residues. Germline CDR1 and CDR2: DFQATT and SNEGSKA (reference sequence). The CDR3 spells CSASPGTAYEQYF. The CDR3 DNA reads TGCAGTGCTAGTCCCGGGACAGCCTACGAGCAGTACTTC.

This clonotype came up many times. The CDR3 sequence: CASSPVAGTSEITSYEQYF. CDR3 DNA sequence: TGTGCCAGCAGCCCGGTAGCCGGGACTAGCGAAATAACCTCCTACGAGCAGTACTTC. V and J are TRBV28 and TRBJ2-7; 10 nucleotides match TRBD2. Losses at the gene ends were 6 bases for V and 0 bases for J; bases not matched to a gene: 17. The CDR3 has 19 residues. The germline gives CDR1 MDHEN, CDR2 SYDVKM.

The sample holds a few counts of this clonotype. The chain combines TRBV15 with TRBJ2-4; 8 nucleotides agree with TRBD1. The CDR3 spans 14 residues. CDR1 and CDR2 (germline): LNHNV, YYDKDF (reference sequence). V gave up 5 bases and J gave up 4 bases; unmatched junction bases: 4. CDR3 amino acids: CATSEDRAKNIQYF. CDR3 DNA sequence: TGTGCCACCAGCGAGGACAGGGCGAAAAACATTCAGTACTTC.

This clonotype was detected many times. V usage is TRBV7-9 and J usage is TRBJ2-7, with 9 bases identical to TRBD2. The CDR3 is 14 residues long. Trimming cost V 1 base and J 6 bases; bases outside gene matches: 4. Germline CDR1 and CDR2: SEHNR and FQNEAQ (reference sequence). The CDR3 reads CASSLVAGALEQYF. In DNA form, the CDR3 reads TGTGCCAGCAGCTTAGTAGCGGGAGCTCTCGAGCAGTACTTC.

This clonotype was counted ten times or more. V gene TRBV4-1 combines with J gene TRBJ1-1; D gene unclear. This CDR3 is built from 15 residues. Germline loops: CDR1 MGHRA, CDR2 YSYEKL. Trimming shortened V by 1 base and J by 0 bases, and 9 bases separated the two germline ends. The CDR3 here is CASSQGGRLNTEAFF. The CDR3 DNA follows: TGCGCCAGCAGCCAAGGTGGACGGTTGAACACTGAAGCTTTCTTT.

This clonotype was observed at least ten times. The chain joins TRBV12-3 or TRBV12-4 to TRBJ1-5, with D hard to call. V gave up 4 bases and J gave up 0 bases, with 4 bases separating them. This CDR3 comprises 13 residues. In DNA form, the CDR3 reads TGTGCCAGCAGTTCGCATAGCAATCAGCCCCAGCATTTT. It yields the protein CASSSHSNQPQHF.

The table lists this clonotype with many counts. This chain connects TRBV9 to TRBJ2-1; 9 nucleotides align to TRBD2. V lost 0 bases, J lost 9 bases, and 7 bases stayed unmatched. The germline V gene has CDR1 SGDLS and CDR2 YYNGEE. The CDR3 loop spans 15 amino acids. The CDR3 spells CASSVVAGGRSEQFF. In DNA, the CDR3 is TGTGCCAGCAGCGTAGTGGCGGGGGGGCGGAGTGAGCAGTTCTTC. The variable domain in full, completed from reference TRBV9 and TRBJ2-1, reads DSGVTQTPKHLITATGQRVTLRCSPRSGDLSVYWYQQSLDQGLQFLIQYYNGEERAKGNILERFSAQQFPDLHSELNLSSLELGDSALYFCASSVVAGGRSEQFFGPGTRLTVL.

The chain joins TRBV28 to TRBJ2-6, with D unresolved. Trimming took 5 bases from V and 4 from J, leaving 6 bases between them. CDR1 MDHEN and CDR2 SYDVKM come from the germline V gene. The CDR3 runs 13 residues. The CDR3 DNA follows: TGTGCCAGCAGTGGATCAGGGGCCAACGTCCTGACTTTC. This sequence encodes CASSGSGANVLTF.

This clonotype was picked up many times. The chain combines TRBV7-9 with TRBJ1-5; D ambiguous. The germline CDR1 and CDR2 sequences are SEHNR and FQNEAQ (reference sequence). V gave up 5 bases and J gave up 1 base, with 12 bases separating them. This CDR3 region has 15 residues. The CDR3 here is CASSPSWGSNQPQHF. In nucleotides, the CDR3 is TGTGCCAGCAGCCCATCGTGGGGAAGCAATCAGCCCCAGCATTTT.

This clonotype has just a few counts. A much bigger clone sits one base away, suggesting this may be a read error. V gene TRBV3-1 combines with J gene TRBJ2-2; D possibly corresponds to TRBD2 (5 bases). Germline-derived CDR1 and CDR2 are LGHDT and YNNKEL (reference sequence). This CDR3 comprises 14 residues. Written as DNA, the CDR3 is TGTGCCAGCAGCTCTTTGTATGGTTCCGGGGAGCTGCTTTTT. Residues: CASSSLYGSGELLF.

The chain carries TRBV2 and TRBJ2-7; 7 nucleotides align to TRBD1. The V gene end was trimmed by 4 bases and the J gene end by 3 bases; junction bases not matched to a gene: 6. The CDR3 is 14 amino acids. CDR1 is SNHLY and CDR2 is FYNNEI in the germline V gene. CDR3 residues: CASSGRDSRYEQYF. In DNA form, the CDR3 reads TGTGCCAGCAGTGGCCGGGACAGCCGCTACGAGCAGTACTTC.